This T cell receptor beta chain was sequenced in a study of cytomegalovirus exposure and HLA in healthy donors. This CDR3 contains 15 residues. The germline gives CDR1 SGHTA, CDR2 FQGTGA. Trimming removed 4 bases from V and 0 bases from J, with 10 bases in between. The PCR contained 60 Vbeta and 13 Jbeta primers. Using immunoSEQ multiplex PCR, the repertoire was profiled, and TCRdb retains in-frame clones only, with some absent. Of 200,000 to 300,000 clones in the sample, approximately 84% are singletons; the top ten hold around 0.22%. Sequenced: PBMCs. The clonotype comes from a girl aged 2 to 9 in good health and CMV-seronegative. The rearrangement uses TRBV7-3 and TRBJ2-1; possibly TRBD1 for D (7 bases). CDR3 DNA: TGTGCCAGCAGCTCGCAGGGGGGCTCCTACAATGAGCAGTTCTTC. This translates into CASSSQGGSYNEQFF.